This T cell receptor (beta chain) was identified during a study of T cells in Graves' hyperthyroidism and ophthalmopathy (dated by TCRdb to 2018 to 2020). For the wider study: A discovery cohort of about a hundred patients, roughly 43 with Graves' ophthalmopathy and approximately 60 with stable Graves' hyperthyroidism, was used to find distinguishing TCR V-J signatures. Prospective prediction of ophthalmopathy was tested in an independent validation cohort of under 20 hyperthyroidism patients and around 16 patients who later progressed to ophthalmopathy. In addition, the study compared T-cell repertoires in thyroid tissue and in blood from a handful of Graves' hyperthyroidism patients. Following sampling, methimazole starting at 30 mg daily was given to hyperthyroidism patients, and high-dose intravenous methylprednisolone was given to ophthalmopathy patients. The paper describes TCR Vbeta CDR3 sequencing of about 140 peripheral blood samples, made up of some 42 ophthalmopathy patients, 70 to 80 hyperthyroidism patients and approximately 17 progressor patients. The 95 to 100 discovery patients were randomly split 7:3 into training and test sets. What the authors observed across the whole study: No statistical method was used to set the sample size in advance, and investigators knew the group allocation. A 13 V-J signature model separated ophthalmopathy from stable hyperthyroidism, with around 91% sensitivity and 81% to 83% specificity in cross-validation and 80%/75% in testing. Most expanded thyroid clonotypes (frequency above 0.001) were also detected in blood, suggesting blood repertoires may reflect thyroid immune responses. In validation, the model predicted progression to ophthalmopathy with approximately 71% sensitivity and about 72% specificity, a median of 6.5 months before onset.

Patients with uncontrolled infections, other autoimmune diseases, pregnancy or lactation were excluded. Diagnoses were established on the basis of clinical symptoms, serum thyroxine and TRAb, thyroid ultrasound, and orbital computed tomography. Total RNA was extracted with Trizol reagent, and quality was checked on an Agilent 2100 Bioanalyzer. Regarding this clonotype: Its antigen remains undetermined. One junction end does not reproduce the germline sequence, and a read error may be involved.

CDR1 and CDR2 were assigned from the germline V gene (reference sequence) as WNHNN and SYGVQD. The CDR3, cysteine through phenylalanine, is 14 amino acids long. Of all the DNA, just the CDR3 is kept, 42 bases in frame from base 1. TCR beta CDR3 regions were amplified from RNA transcripts. A first-round RT-PCR of the TCR CDR3 used the HTBI primer set with the Qiagen OneStep RT-PCR kit. A second multiplex PCR round built the libraries, followed by size selection and purification. Libraries were sequenced paired-end with 100 bp reads on an Illumina HiSeq2000. Concerning the study's data processing: SOAPnuke was used to process the raw data, removing reads that contained adapters or uncalled bases, had a mean Phred below 15, or lacked an exact match to the constant primer or identifier. COPE v1.2.5 was used to merge high-quality paired reads, and clonotypes were defined as unique nucleotide sequences. Clonotypes were aligned to IMGT TRBV, TRBD and TRBJ reference segments using MiTCR v1.1. Analysis was restricted to V-J combinations with a frequency above 0.0001, which covered roughly 99% of repertoires. A TCS score was defined as the ratio between F50 (clonal expansion) and ExV (chaos), using BLOSUM62-based TCRdist between CDR3 peptides within each V-J. Welch's t-statistics and random forest reduced around 510 V-J features to about 12, which were used in a naive Bayes classifier (R e1071). The similarity between thyroid and blood repertoires was quantified using the Morisita-Horn index. TCRdb applied fastp at Q25 and MiXCR to the public reads, then kept only in-frame beta chains. Entries are consolidated by CDR3 protein sequence, retaining the most common genes and DNA. In this record, the V and J calls reflect TCRdb's handling and not the investigators' own analysis. This sample gives roughly 500,000 distinct CDR3 sequences in total; approximately 44% of them show up just once. The ten top clones hold roughly 19% of the sample.

The receptor was isolated from an adult woman with Graves' disease, either hyperthyroidism or ophthalmopathy (not recorded which). The sequencing sample was made of peripheral blood or thyroid tissue (not recorded which). The receptor chain draws on TRBV10-1 and TRBJ2-7, with 8 bases aligning to TRBD2. CDR3 region: CASSFGLAGYEQHF. In nucleotides, the sequence is TGCGCCAGCAGCTTCGGGCTAGCGGGTTACGAGCAGCACTTC.